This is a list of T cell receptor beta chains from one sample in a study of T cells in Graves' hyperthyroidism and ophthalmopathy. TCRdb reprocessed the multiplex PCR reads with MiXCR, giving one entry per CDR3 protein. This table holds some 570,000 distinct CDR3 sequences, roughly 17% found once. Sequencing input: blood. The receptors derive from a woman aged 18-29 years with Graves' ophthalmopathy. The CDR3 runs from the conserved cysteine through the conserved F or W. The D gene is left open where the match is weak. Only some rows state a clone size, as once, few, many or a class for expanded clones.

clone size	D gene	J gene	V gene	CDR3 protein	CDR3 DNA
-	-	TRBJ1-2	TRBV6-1	CASSSIAGTNYGYTF	TGTGCCAGCAGCTCCATTGCAGGGACTAACTATGGCTACACCTTC
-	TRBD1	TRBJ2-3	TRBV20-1	CSARIWDSHNTDTQYF	TGCAGTGCTAGAATTTGGGACAGCCATAACACAGATACGCAGTATTTT
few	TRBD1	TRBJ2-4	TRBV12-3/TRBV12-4	CASSFTGAPAKNIQYF	TGTGCCAGCAGTTTCACAGGGGCCCCAGCCAAAAACATTCAGTACTTC
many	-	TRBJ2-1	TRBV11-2	CASSSTPLNEQFF	TGTGCCAGCAGCTCCACCCCTCTGAATGAGCAGTTCTTC
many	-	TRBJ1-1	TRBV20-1	CSAMGADTEAFF	TGCAGTGCTATGGGGGCTGACACTGAAGCTTTCTTT
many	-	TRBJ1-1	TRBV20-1	CSARDTTGGKAEAFF	TGCAGTGCTAGAGATACAACAGGAGGAAAGGCTGAAGCTTTCTTT
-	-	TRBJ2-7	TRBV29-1	CSVVKDPRGYEQYF	TGCAGCGTTGTTAAGGACCCCAGGGGATACGAGCAGTACTTC
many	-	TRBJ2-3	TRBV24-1	CATSGDTIAESSTDTQYF	TGTGCCACCAGTGGGGATACTATAGCGGAGTCTAGCACAGATACGCAGTATTTT
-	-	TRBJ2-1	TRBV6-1	CASRISPNEQFF	TGTGCCAGCAGAATTTCCCCTAATGAGCAGTTCTTC
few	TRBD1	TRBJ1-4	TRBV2	CASSELGTDNEKLFF	TGTGCCAGCAGTGAACTAGGGACAGATAATGAAAAACTGTTTTTT
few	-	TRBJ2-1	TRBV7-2	CASSLEAGQLSYNEQFF	TGTGCCAGCAGCTTAGAAGCCGGACAGCTCTCCTACAATGAGCAGTTCTTC
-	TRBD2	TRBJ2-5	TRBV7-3	CASSWGQGLAGRETQYF	TGTGCCAGCAGCTGGGGCCAGGGACTAGCGGGGAGGGAGACCCAGTACTTC
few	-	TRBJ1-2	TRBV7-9	CASLETGTNYGYTF	TGTGCCAGCTTAGAGACGGGAACTAACTATGGCTACACCTTC
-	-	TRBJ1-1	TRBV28	CASGTSEAFF	TGTGCCAGCGGGACTTCCGAAGCTTTCTTT
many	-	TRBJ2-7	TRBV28	CASTSRGPYEQYF	TGTGCCAGCACCAGCAGGGGCCCCTACGAGCAGTACTTC
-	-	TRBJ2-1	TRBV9	CASSVAVSSYNEQFF	TGTGCCAGCAGCGTAGCGGTAAGCTCCTACAATGAGCAGTTCTTC
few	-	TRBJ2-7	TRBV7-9	CASSSSGFAGEQYF	TGTGCCAGCAGCTCTAGTGGCTTTGCGGGCGAGCAGTACTTC
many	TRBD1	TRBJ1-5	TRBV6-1	CASSYGETGAWGNQPQHF	TGTGCCAGCAGTTATGGTGAGACAGGGGCCTGGGGCAATCAGCCCCAGCATTTT
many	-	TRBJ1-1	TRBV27	CASSPWTGGDTEAFF	TGTGCCAGCAGTCCTTGGACGGGGGGTGACACTGAAGCTTTCTTT
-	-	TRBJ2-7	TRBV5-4	CASSPGQSEPYEQYF	TGTGCCAGCAGCCCGGGCCAAAGCGAACCCTACGAGCAGTACTTC
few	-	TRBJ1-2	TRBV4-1	CASSQDQATNYGYTF	TGCGCCAGCAGCCAGGACCAGGCGACGAACTATGGCTACACCTTC
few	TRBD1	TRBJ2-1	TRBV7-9	CASSLVGQGGNAAPSYNEQFF	TGTGCCAGCAGCTTAGTCGGTCAAGGGGGCAATGCGGCACCCTCCTACAATGAGCAGTTCTTC
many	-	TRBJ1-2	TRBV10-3	CAIHNVGTARANYGYTF	TGTGCCATACATAACGTCGGGACGGCGAGAGCTAACTATGGCTACACCTTC
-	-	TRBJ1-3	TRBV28	CAGKHLSGNTIYF	TGTGCCGGCAAACACCTCTCTGGAAACACCATATATTTT
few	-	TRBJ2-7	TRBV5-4	CASSDNYEQYF	TGTGCCAGCAGCGACAACTACGAGCAGTACTTC
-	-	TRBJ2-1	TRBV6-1	CASRFPSSYNEQFF	TGTGCCAGCAGATTCCCGAGCTCCTACAATGAGCAGTTCTTC
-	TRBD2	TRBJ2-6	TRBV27	CASSPLRGGYSGANVLTF	TGTGCCAGCAGTCCCCTCCGGGGGGGATACTCTGGGGCCAACGTCCTGACTTTC
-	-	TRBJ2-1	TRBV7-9	CASSPNAVVEQFF	TGTGCCAGCAGCCCGAATGCGGTCGTTGAGCAGTTCTTC
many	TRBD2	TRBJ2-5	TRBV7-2	CASSGPGLAGAEETQYF	TGTGCCAGCAGCGGACCCGGACTAGCGGGGGCCGAAGAGACCCAGTACTTC
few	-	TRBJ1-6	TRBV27	CASSFSKGLNSPLHF	TGTGCCAGCAGTTTTTCAAAAGGCCTGAATTCACCCCTCCACTTT
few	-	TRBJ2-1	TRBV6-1	CASTGVSYNEQFF	TGTGCCAGCACAGGGGTTTCCTACAATGAGCAGTTCTTC